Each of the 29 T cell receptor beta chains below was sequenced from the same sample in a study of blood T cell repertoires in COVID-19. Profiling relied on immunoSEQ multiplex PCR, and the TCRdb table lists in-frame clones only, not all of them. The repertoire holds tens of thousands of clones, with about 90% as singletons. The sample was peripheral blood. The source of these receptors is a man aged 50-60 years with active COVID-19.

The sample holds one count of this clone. This CDR3 is CASSKGQGETQYF. The CDR3 DNA is TGTGCCAGCAGCAAGGGACAGGGAGAGACCCAGTACTTC. The chain is built from TRBV7-3 and TRBJ2-5; TRBD1 aligns across 9 bases. The CDR3 is 13 amino acids. V dropped 5 bases and J dropped 4; count of bases not matched to a gene: 2. The germline gives CDR1 SGHTA, CDR2 FQGTGA.

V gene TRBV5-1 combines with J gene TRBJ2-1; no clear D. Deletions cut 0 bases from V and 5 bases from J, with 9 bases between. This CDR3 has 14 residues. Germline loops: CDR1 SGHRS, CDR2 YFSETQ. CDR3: CASSLDSRNNEQFF. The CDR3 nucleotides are TGCGCCAGCAGCTTGGATTCCAGAAACAATGAGCAGTTCTTC.

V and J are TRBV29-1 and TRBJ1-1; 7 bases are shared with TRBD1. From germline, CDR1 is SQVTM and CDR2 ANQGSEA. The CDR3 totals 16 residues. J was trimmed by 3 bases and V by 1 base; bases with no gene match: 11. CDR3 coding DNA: TGCAGCGTTGAAGGGGAAAGGGGGCAACGTTACACTGAAGCTTTCTTT. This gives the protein CSVEGERGQRYTEAFF.

CDR3 protein: CASSSGSPGNTIYF. Here the CDR3 DNA reads TGTGCCAGCAGTTCGGGATCTCCGGGAAACACCATATATTTT. The chain carries TRBV28 and TRBJ1-3; D gene ambiguous. V was clipped by 4 bases and J by 4 bases, with 11 bases between them. CDR1 MDHEN and CDR2 SYDVKM come from the germline V gene. The CDR3 extends over 14 amino acids.

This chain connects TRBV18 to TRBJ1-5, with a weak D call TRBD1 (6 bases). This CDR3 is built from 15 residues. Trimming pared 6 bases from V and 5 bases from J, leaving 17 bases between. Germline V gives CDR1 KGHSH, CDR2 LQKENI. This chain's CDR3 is CASSPGASLYQPQHF. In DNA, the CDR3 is TGTGCCAGCTCTCCAGGGGCTAGTCTGTATCAGCCCCAGCATTTT.

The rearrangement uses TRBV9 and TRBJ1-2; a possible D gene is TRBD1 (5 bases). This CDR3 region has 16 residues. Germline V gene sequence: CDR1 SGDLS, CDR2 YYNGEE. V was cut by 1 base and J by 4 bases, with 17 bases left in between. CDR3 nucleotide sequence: TGTGCCAGCAGCGTACGTATGGGGGGAGAAGGCTATGGCTACACCTTC. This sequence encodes CASSVRMGGEGYGYTF.

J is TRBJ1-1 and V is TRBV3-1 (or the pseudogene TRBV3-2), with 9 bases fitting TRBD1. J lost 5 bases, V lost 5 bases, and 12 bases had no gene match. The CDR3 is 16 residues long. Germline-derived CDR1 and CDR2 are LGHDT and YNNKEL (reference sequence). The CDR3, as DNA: TGTGCCAGCAGCTACCCCCAGGACAGGGGAGGGACTGAAGCTTTCTTT. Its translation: CASSYPQDRGGTEAFF.

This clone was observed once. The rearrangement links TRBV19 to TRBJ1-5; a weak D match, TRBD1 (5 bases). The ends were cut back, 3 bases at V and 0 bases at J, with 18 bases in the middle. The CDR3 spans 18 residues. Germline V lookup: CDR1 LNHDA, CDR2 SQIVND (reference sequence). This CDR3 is CASSILRGAVYSNQPQHF. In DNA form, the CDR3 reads TGTGCCAGTAGTATCCTCCGCGGGGCCGTGTATAGCAATCAGCCCCAGCATTTT.

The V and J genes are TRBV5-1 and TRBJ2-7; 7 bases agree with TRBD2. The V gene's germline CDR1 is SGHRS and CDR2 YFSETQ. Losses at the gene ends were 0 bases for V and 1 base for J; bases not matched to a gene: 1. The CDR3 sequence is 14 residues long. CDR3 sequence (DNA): TGCGCCAGCAGCTTGGCCGGGGGGTCCTACGAGCAGTACTTC. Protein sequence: CASSLAGGSYEQYF. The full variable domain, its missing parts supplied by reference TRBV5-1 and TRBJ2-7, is KAGVTQTPRYLIKTRGQQVTLSCSPISGHRSVSWYQQTPGQGLQFLFEYFSETQRNKGNFPGRFSGRQFSNSRSEMNVSTLELGDSALYLCASSLAGGSYEQYFGPGTRLTVT.

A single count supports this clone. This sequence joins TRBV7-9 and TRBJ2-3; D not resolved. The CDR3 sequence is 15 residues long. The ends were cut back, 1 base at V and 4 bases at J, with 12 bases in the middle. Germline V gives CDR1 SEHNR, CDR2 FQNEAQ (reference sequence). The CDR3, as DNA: TGTGCCAGCAGCTTAGGAGGTGGAGAGCCAGATACGCAGTATTTT. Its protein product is CASSLGGGEPDTQYF.

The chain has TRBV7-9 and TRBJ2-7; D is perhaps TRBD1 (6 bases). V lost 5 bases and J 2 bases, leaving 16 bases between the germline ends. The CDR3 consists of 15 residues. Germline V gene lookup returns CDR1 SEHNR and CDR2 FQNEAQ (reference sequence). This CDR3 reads CASSPRGHSTYEQYF. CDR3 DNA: TGTGCCAGCAGCCCAAGGGGACATTCTACCTACGAGCAGTACTTC.

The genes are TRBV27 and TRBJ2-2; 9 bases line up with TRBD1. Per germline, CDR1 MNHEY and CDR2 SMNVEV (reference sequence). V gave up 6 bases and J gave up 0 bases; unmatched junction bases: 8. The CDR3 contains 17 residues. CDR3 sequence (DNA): TGTGCCAGCAGGCCCGGGACAGGGAACGCGAACACCGGGGAGCTGTTTTTT. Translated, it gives CASRPGTGNANTGELFF.

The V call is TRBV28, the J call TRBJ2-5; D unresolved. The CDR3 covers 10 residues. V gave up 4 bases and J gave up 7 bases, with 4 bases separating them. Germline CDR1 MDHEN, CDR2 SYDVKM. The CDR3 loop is CASSSRTQYF. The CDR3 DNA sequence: TGTGCCAGCAGTTCCCGGACCCAGTACTTC.

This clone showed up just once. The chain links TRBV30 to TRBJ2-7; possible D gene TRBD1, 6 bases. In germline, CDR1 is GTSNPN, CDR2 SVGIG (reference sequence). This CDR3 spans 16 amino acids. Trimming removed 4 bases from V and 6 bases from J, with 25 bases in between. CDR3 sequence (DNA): TGTGCCTGGACTCCCCGGACCAGACAGGCGTCGCGCGAGCAGTACTTC. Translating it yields CAWTPRTRQASREQYF.

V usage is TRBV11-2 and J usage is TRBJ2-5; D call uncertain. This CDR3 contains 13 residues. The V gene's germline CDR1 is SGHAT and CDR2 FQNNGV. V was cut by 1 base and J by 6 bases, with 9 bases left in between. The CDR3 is CASSLASSQTQYF. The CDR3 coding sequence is TGTGCCAGCAGCTTAGCTTCCAGTCAGACCCAGTACTTC.

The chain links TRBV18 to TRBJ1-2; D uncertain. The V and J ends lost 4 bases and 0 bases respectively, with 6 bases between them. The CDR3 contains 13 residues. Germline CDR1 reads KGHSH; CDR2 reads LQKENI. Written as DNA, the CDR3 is TGTGCCAGCTCACACGGGGCTAACTATGGCTACACCTTC. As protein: CASSHGANYGYTF.

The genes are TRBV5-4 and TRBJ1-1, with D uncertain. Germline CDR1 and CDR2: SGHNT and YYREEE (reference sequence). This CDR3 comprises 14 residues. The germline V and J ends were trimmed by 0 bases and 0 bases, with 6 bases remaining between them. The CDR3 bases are TGTGCCAGCAGCTTGGCCGTTATGAACACTGAAGCTTTCTTT. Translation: CASSLAVMNTEAFF.

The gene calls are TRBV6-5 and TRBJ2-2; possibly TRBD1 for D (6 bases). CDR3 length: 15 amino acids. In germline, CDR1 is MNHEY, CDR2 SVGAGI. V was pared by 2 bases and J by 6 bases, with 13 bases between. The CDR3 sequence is CASSYGTSPAGELFF. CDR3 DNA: TGTGCCAGCAGTTACGGGACATCGCCCGCCGGGGAGCTGTTTTTT.

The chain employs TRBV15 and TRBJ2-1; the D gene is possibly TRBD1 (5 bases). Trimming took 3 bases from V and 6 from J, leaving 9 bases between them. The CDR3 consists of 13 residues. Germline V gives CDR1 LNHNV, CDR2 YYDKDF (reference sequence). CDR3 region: CATSSDSVNEQFF. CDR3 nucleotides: TGTGCCACCAGCAGCGACAGTGTCAATGAGCAGTTCTTC.

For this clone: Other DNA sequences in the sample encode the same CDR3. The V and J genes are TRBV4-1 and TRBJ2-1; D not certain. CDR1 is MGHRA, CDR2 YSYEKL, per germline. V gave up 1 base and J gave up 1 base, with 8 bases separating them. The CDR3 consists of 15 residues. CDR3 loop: CASSQGGGSYNEQFF. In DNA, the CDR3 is TGCGCCAGCAGCCAAGGAGGTGGTTCCTACAATGAGCAGTTCTTC.

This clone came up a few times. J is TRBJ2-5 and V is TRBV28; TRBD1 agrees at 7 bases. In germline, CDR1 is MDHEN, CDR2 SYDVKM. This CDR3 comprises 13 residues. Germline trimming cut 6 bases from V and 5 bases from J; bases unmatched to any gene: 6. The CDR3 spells CASRGTGEETQYF. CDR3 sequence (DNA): TGTGCCAGCAGGGGAACAGGGGAGGAGACCCAGTACTTC.

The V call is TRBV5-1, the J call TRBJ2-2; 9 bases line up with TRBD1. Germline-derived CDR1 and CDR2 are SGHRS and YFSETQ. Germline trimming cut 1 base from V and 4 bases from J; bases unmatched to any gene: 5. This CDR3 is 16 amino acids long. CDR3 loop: CASSLWTGEGTGELFF. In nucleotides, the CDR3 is TGCGCCAGCAGCTTGTGGACAGGGGAAGGCACCGGGGAGCTGTTTTTT.

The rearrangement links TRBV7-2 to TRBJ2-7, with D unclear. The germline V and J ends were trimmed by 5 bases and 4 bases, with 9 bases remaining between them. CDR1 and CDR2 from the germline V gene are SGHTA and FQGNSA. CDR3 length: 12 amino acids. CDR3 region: CASSPQRYEQYF. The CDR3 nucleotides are TGTGCCAGCAGCCCCCAGAGGTACGAGCAGTACTTC.

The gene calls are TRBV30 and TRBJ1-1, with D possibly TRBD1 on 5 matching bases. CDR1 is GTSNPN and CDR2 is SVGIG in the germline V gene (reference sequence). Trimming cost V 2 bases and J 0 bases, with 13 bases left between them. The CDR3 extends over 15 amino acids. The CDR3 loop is CAWSPHDSMNTEAFF. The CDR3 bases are TGTGCCTGGAGTCCACACGACAGTATGAACACTGAAGCTTTCTTT.

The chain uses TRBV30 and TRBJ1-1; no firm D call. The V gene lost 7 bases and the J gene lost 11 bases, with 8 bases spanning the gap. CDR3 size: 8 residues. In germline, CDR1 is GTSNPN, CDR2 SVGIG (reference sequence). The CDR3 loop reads CASTGAFF. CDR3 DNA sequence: TGTGCCTCAACCGGGGCTTTCTTT.

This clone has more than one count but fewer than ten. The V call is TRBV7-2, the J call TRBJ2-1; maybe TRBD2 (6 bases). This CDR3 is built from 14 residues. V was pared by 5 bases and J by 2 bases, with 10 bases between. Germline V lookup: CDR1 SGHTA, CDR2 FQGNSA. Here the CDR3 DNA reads TGTGCCAGCAGCCGGGACTCTGCCTACAATGAGCAGTTCTTC. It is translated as CASSRDSAYNEQFF.

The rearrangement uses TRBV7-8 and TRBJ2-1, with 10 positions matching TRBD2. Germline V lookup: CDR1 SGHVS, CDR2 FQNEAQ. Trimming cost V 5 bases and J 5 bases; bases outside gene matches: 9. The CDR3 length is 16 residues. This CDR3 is CASSPRDSGGNNEQFF. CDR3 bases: TGTGCCAGCAGCCCCCGGGATAGCGGGGGGAACAATGAGCAGTTCTTC. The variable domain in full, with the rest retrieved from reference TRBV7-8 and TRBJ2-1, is GAGVSQSPRYKVAKRGQDVALRCDPISGHVSLFWYQQALGQGPEFLTYFQNEAQLDKSGLPSDRFFAERPEGSVSTLKIQRTQQEDSAVYLCASSPRDSGGNNEQFFGPGTRLTVL.

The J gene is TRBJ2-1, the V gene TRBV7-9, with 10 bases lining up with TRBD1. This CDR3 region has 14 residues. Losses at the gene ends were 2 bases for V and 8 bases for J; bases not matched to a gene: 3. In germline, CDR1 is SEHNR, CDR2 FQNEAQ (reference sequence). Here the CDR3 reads CASSLPGQGYEQFF. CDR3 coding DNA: TGTGCCAGCAGCTTACCGGGACAGGGGTATGAGCAGTTCTTC.

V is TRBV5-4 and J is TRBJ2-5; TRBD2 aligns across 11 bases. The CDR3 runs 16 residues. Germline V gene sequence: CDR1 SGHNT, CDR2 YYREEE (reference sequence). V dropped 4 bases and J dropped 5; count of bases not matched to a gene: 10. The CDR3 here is CASSATGTSGRETQYF. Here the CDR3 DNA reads TGTGCCAGCAGCGCCACCGGGACTAGCGGAAGGGAGACCCAGTACTTC.